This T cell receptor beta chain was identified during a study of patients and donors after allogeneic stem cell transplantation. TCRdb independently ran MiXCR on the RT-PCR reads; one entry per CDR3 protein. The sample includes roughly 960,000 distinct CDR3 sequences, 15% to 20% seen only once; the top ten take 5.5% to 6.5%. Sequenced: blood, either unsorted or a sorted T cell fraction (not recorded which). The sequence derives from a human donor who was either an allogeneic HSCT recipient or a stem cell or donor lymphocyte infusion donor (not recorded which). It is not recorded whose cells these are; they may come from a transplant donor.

CDR3 nucleotide sequence: TGCGCCAGCAGCTCCCCTCTTGGGGGACTCGATCTCACCGGGGAGCTGTTTTTT. Translation gives CASSSPLGGLDLTGELFF. The rearrangement links TRBV5-1 to TRBJ2-2, with D perhaps matching TRBD2 (6 bases). V was pared by 3 bases and J by 4 bases, with 22 bases between. The CDR3 is 18 residues long. Per the germline V gene, CDR1 is SGHRS and CDR2 is YFSETQ.